Here is one T cell receptor beta chain with its context. Its antigen is as yet unknown. With 4 bases removed from V and 10 bases from J, the gap between germline ends came to 14 bases. Looked up from germline, CDR1 is SGHRS and CDR2 is YFSETQ. The CDR3 totals 12 residues. The record originates from a study of CD8 T cells in ankylosing spondylitis. Study-level findings and limits: Typical of ankylosing spondylitis blood, it appeared, was a TCR beta motif of roughly eight highly homologous variants.

From the 5' RACE reads, TCRdb called clonotypes with MiXCR, one entry per CDR3 protein. The table shows almost 250,000 distinct CDR3 sequences, with roughly a third occurring only once. The gene calls are TRBV5-1 and TRBJ1-1; perhaps TRBD1 as D (5 bases). This TCR derives from a male donor with ankylosing spondylitis or in good health (not recorded which). Sequencing used blood, either unsorted or a sorted T cell fraction (not recorded which). CDR3 amino acids: CASSGAGIGAFF. The CDR3 bases are TGCGCCAGCAGCGGCGCAGGGATCGGAGCTTTCTTT. The full variable domain, rest sourced from reference TRBV5-1 and TRBJ1-1, is KAGVTQTPRYLIKTRGQQVTLSCSPISGHRSVSWYQQTPGQGLQFLFEYFSETQRNKGNFPGRFSGRQFSNSRSEMNVSTLELGDSALYLCASSGAGIGAFFGQGTRLTVV.